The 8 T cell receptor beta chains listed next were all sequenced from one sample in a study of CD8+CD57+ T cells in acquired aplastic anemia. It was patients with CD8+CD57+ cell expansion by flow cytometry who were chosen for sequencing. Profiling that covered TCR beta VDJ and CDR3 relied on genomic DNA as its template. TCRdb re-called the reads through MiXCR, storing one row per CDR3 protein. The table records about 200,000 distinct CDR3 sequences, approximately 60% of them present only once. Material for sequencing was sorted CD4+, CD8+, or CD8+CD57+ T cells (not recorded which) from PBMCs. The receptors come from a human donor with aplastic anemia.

The CDR3 DNA follows: TGTGCCAGTACCCCCCCAACGAGGGATACGCAGTATTTT. This translates into CASTPPTRDTQYF. The chain uses TRBV19 and TRBJ2-3, with D unclear. Germline V lookup: CDR1 LNHDA, CDR2 SQIVND (reference sequence). This CDR3 region has 13 residues. The V and J ends lost 7 bases and 6 bases respectively, with 14 bases between them.

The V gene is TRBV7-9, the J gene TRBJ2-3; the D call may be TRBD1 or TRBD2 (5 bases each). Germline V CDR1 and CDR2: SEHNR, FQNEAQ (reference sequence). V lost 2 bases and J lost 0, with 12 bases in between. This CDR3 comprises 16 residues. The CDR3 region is CASSLNGAGSTDTQYF. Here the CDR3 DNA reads TGTGCCAGCAGCTTAAACGGGGCGGGTAGCACAGATACGCAGTATTTT.

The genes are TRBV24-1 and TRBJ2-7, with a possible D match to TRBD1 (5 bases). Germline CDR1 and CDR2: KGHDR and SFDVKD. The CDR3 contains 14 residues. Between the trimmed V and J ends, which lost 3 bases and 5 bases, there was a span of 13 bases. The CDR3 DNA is TGTGCCACCAGTGATCCGCTGACAGTCCACGAGCAGTACTTC. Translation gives CATSDPLTVHEQYF.

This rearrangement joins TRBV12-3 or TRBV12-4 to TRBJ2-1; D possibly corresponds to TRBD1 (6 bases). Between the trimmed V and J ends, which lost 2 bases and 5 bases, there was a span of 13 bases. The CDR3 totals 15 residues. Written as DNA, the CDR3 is TGTGCCAGCAGTTTATTCGTGGGGGCCCACAATGAGCAGTTCTTC. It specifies CASSLFVGAHNEQFF.

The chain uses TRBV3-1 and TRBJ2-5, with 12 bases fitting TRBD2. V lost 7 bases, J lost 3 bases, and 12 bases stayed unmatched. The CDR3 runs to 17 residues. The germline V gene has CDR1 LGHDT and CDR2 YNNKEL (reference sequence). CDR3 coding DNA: TGTGCCAGCACCCTACGGACTAGCGGGGATGGGAAAGAGACCCAGTACTTC. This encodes CASTLRTSGDGKETQYF.

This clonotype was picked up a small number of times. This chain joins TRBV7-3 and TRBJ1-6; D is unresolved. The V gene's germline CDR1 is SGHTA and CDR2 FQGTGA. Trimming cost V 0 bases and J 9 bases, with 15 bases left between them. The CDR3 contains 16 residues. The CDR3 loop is CASSLTPNTVGSPLHF. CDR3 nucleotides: TGTGCCAGCAGCTTAACACCTAATACGGTCGGTTCACCCCTCCACTTT.

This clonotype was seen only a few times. The CDR3 is CATSEAAGTYEQYF. The CDR3 DNA is TGTGCCACCAGCGAGGCGGCTGGAACCTACGAGCAGTACTTC. The V gene is TRBV24-1, the J gene TRBJ2-7; D remains ambiguous. V lost 7 bases, J lost 2 bases, and 14 bases lay in between. CDR1 and CDR2 (germline): KGHDR, SFDVKD. CDR3 length: 14 residues.

DNA of the CDR3: TGTGCCAGTAGACGAACTAGCGGGACTAACCAAGAGACCCAGTACTTC. Translating gives CASRRTSGTNQETQYF. The chain links TRBV19 to TRBJ2-5; 10 bases are shared with TRBD2. V was pared by 6 bases and J by 0 bases, with 7 bases of the junction left unmatched. Germline lookup yields CDR1 LNHDA and CDR2 SQIVND (reference sequence). This CDR3 spans 16 amino acids.